This T cell receptor beta chain was recorded in a study of blood T cells in healthy people across ages. Whole-study results and caveats: When set beside aged donors, long-lived donors presented more naive CD4+ cells and higher diversity. Observed TCR beta diversity per million T cells went down as age went up. This fall followed a roughly linear course with age.

The length of the CDR3 is 12 residues. Germline V gives CDR1 LGHDT, CDR2 YNNKEL (reference sequence). V shed 3 bases and J shed 15 bases, with 15 bases lying between them. The use of a sample-barcoded 5' primer and a J-beta primer mix characterized a second PCR of 7 to 11 cycles. Each cDNA was tagged by a template-switch adaptor containing 12 random nucleotides. TCRdb independently ran MiXCR on the 5' RACE reads; one entry per CDR3 protein. The sample has about 680,000 distinct CDR3 sequences, 45% to 50% seen once; the top ten hold about a third. Details on this clonotype: Its specificity is unknown.

Input material: blood. The chain couples TRBV3-1 to TRBJ2-1; no definite D call. The receptor comes from a woman aged 55-69 years in good health. In nucleotides, the CDR3 is TGTGCCAGCAGCCAGGTTTTGGGAATCTTGTTCTTC. Protein product: CASSQVLGILFF.